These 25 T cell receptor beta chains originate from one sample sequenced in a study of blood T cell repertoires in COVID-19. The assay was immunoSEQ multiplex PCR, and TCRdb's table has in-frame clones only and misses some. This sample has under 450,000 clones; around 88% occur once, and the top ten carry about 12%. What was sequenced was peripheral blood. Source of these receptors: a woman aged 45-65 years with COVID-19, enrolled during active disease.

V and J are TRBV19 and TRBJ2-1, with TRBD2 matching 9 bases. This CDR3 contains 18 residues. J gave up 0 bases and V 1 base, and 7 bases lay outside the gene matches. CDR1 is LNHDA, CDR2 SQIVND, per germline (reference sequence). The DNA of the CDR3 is TGTGCCAGTAGTATAGGGGGAAGCGGGGGGAGCTCCTACAATGAGCAGTTCTTC. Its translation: CASSIGGSGGSSYNEQFF.

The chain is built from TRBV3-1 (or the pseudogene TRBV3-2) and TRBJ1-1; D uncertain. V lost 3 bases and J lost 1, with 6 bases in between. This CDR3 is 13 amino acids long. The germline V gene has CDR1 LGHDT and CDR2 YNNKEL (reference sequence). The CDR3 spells CASSQSRNTEAFF. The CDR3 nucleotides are TGTGCCAGCAGCCAGTCCAGGAACACTGAAGCTTTCTTT.

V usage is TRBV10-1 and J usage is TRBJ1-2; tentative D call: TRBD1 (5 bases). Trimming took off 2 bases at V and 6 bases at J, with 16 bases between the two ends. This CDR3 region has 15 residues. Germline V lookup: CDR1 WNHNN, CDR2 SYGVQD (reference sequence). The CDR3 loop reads CASSETAGITDGYTF. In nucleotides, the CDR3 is TGCGCCAGCAGTGAGACGGCAGGGATTACGGATGGCTACACCTTC.

The CDR3 loop reads CATQEASGVKDTQYF. The CDR3 region has the DNA TGTGCCACCCAGGAGGCTAGCGGGGTTAAGGATACGCAGTATTTT. V and J are TRBV6-5 and TRBJ2-3; the match to TRBD2 covers 9 bases. Germline CDR1 is MNHEY and CDR2 is SVGAGI. V trimming: 10 bases; J trimming: 6 bases; junction bases outside the gene matches: 14. CDR3 length equals 15 residues.

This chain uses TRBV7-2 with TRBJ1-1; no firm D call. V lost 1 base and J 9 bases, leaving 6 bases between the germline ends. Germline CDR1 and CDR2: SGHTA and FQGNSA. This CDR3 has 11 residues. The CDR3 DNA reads TGTGCCAGCAGCTTAGGGGCTCAAGCTTTCTTT. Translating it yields CASSLGAQAFF.

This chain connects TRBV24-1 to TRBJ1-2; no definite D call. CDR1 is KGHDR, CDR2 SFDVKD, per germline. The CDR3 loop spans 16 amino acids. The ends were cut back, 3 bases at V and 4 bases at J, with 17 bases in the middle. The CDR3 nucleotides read TGTGCCACCAGTGATCCGTCGTTCCCGCCAGGCTATGGCTACACCTTC. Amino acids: CATSDPSFPPGYGYTF.

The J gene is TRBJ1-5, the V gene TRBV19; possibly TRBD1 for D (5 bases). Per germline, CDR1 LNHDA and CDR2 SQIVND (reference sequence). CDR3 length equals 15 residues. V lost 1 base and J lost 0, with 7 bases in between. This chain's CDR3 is CASSIARDSNQPQHF. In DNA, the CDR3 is TGTGCCAGTAGTATAGCCAGGGATAGCAATCAGCCCCAGCATTTT.

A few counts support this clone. The CDR3 sequence: CASSHLIRDREETQYF. DNA for the CDR3: TGCGCCAGCAGTCACTTGATCCGGGACAGGGAAGAGACCCAGTACTTC. This chain joins TRBV23-1 and TRBJ2-5, with 9 bases fitting TRBD1. TRBV23-1 is marked as an open reading frame, function uncertain. This CDR3 has 16 amino acids. With V trimmed by 3 bases and J by 3 bases, 8 bases remained unmatched.

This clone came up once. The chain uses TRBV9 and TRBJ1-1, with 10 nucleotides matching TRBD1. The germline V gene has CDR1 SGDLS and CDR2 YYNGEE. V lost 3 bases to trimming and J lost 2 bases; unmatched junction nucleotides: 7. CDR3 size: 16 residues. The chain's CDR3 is CASSAGTGAPNTEAFF. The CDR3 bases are TGTGCCAGCAGCGCTGGGACAGGGGCGCCCAACACTGAAGCTTTCTTT.

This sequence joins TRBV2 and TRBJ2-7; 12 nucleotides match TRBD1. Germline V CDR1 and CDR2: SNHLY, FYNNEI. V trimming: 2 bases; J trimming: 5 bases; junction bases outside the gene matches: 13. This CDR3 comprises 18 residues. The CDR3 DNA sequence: TGTGCCAGCAGTGAATGGGGACAGGGGGCTTCAGGTAGCGACGAGCAGTACTTC. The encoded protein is CASSEWGQGASGSDEQYF.

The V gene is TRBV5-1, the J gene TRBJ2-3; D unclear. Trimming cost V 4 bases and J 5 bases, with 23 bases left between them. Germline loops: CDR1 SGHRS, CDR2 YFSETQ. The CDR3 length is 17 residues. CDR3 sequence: CASSPSGRLELGDTQYF. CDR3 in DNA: TGCGCCAGCAGCCCTTCCGGCAGGTTAGAGTTAGGAGATACGCAGTATTTT.

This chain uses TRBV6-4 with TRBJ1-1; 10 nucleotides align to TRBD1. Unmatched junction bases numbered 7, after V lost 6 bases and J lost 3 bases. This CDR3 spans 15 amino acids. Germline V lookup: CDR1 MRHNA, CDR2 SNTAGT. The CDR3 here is CASSATGTGDTEAFF. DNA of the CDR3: TGTGCCAGCAGCGCAACCGGGACAGGGGACACTGAAGCTTTCTTT.

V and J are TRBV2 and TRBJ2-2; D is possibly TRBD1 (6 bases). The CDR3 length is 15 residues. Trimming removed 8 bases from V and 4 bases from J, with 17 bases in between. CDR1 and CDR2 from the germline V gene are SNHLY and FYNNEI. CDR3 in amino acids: CASRNNKQGTGELFF. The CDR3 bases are TGTGCCAGCCGTAATAATAAACAGGGCACCGGGGAGCTGTTTTTT.

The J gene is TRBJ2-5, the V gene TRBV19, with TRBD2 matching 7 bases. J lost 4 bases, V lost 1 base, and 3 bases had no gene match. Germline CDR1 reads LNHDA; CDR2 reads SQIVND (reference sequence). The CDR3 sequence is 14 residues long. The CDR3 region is CASSIGGGPETQYF. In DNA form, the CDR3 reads TGTGCCAGTAGTATAGGGGGGGGACCAGAGACCCAGTACTTC.

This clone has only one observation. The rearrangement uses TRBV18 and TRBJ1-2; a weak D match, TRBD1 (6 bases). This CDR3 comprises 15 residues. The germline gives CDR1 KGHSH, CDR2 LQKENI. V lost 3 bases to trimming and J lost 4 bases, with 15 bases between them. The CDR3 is CASSPEVGGRYGYTF. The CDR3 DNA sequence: TGTGCCAGCTCACCGGAGGTCGGGGGGCGCTATGGCTACACCTTC.

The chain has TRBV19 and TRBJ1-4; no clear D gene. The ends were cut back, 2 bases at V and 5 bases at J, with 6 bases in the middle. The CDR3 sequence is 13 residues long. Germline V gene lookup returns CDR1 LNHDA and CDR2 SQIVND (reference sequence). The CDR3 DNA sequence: TGTGCCAGTAGTATACGCAGGAATGAAAAACTGTTTTTT. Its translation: CASSIRRNEKLFF.

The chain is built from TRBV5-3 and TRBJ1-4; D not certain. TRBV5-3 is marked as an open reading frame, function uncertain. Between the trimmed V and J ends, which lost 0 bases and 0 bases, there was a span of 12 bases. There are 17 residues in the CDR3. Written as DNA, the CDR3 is TGTGCCAGAAGCTTGGGACCGCTAGTTGCAACTAATGAAAAACTGTTTTTT. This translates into CARSLGPLVATNEKLFF.

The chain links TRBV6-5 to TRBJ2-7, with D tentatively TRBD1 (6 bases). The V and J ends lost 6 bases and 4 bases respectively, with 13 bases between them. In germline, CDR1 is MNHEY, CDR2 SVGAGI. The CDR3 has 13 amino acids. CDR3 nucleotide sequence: TGTGCCAGCAGCCCCGGACAGACTTACGAGCAGTACTTC. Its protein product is CASSPGQTYEQYF.

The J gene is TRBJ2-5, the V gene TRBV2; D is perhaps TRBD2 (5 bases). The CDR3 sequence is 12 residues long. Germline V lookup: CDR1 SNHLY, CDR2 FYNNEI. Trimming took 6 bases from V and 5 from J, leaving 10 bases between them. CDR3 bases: TGTGCCAGCAGGGAGGTAGGGGAGACCCAGTACTTC. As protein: CASREVGETQYF.

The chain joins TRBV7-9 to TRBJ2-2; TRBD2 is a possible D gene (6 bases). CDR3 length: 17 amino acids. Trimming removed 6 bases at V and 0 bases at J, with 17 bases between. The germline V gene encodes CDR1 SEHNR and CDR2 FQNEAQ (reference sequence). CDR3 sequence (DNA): TGTGCCAGCAGAACTAGTGGGGGGATTACGAACACCGGGGAGCTGTTTTTT. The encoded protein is CASRTSGGITNTGELFF.

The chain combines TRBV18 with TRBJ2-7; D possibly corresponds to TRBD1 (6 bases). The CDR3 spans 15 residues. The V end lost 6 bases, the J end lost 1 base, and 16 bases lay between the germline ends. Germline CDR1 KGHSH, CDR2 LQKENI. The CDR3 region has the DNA TGTGCCAGCTCTCACAGACAGGATTGGTCCTACGAGCAGTACTTC. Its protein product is CASSHRQDWSYEQYF.

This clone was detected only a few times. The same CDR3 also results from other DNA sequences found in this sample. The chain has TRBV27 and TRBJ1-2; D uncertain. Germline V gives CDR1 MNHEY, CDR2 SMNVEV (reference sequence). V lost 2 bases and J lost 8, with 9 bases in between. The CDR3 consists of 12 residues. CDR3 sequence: CASSLAGSGYTF. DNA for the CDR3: TGTGCCAGCAGTTTAGCGGGTTCCGGCTACACCTTC.

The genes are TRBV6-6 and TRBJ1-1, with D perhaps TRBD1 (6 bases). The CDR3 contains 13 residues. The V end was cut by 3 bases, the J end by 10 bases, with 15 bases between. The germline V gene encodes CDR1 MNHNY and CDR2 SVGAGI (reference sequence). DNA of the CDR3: TGTGCCAGCAGTTATTCTGGGGGCGCGGTAGCTTTCTTT. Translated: CASSYSGGAVAFF.

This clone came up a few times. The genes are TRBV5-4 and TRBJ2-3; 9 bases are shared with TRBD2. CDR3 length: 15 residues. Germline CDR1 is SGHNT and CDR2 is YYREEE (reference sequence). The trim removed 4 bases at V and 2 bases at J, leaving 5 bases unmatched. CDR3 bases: TGTGCCAGCAGCGTGGGCGGGGGGGACACAGATACGCAGTATTTT. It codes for CASSVGGGDTDTQYF.

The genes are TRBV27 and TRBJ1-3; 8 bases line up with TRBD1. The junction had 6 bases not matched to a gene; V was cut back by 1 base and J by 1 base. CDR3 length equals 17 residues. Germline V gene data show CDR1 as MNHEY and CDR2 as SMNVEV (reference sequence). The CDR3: CASSLFGQGTSGNTIYF. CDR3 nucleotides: TGTGCCAGCAGTTTATTCGGACAGGGTACTTCTGGAAACACCATATATTTT.